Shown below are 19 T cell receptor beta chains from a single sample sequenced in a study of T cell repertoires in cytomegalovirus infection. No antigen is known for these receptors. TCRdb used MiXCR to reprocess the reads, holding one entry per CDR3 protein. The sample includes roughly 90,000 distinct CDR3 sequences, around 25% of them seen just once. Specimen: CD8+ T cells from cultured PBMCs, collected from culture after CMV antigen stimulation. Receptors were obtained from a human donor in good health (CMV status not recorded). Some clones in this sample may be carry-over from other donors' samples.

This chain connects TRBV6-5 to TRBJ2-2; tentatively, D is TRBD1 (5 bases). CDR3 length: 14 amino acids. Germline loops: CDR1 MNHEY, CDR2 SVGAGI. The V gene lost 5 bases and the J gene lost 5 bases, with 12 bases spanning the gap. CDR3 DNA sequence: TGTGCCAGCAGTGTTACAGGAGAAACCGGGGAGCTGTTTTTT. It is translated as CASSVTGETGELFF.

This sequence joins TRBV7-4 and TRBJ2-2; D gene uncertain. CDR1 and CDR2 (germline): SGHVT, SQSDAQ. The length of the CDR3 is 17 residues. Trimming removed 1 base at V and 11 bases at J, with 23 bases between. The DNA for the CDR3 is TGTGCCAGCAGCTTAGTTGGCGCGTGGATGTACACCTGTGAGCTGTTTTTT. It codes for CASSLVGAWMYTCELFF. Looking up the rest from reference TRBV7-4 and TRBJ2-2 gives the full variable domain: GAGVSQSPRYKVAKRGRDVALRCDSISGHVTLYWYRQTLGQGSEVLTYSQSDAQRDKSGRPSGRFSAERPERSVSTLKIQRTEQGDSAVYLCASSLVGAWMYTCELFFGEGSRLTVL.

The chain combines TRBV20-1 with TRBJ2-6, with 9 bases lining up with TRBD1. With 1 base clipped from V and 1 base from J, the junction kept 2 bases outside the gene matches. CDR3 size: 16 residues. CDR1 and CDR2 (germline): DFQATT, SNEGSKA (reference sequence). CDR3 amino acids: CSARGGTGSGANVLTF. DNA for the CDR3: TGCAGTGCTAGAGGGGGGACAGGGTCTGGGGCCAACGTCCTGACTTTC.

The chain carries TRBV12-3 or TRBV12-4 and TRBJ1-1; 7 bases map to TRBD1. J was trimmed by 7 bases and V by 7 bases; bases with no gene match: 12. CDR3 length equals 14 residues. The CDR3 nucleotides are TGTGCCAGCACCCCTCGTCGACGACAGGGTGAAGCTTTCTTT. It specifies CASTPRRRQGEAFF.

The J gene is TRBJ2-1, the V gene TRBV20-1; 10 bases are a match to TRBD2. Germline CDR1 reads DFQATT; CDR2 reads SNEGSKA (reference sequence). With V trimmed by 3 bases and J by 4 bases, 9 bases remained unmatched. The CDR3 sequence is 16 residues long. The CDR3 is CSASSPAGGAYNEQFF. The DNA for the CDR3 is TGCAGTGCTAGTTCCCCAGCGGGGGGGGCATACAATGAGCAGTTCTTC.

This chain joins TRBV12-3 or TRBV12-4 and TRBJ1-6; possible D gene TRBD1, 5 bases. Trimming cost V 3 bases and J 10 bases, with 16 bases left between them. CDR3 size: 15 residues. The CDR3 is CASSFGGLGQSPLHF. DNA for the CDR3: TGTGCCAGCAGTTTTGGGGGGTTAGGTCAATCACCCCTCCACTTT.

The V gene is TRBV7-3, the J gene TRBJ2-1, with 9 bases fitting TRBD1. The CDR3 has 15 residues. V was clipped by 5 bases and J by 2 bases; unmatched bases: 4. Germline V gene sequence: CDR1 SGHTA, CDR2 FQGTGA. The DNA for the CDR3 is TGTGCCAGCAGCCGGGGACAGGGCACCTACAATGAGCAGTTCTTC. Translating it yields CASSRGQGTYNEQFF.

The CDR3 loop is CASSLFMGGHYEQYF. CDR3 nucleotide sequence: TGTGCCAGCAGTTTATTCATGGGGGGGCACTACGAGCAGTACTTC. V gene TRBV27 combines with J gene TRBJ2-7; the D gene is possibly TRBD2 (7 bases). The V gene lost 1 base and the J gene lost 3 bases, with 13 bases spanning the gap. Germline V gene lookup returns CDR1 MNHEY and CDR2 SMNVEV (reference sequence). CDR3 length: 15 amino acids.

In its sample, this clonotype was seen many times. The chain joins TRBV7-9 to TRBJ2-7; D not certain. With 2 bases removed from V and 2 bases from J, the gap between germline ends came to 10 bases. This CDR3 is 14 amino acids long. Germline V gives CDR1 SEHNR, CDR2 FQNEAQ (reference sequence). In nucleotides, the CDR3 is TGTGCCAGCAGCTTAAACCTCCCGCCCTACGAGCAGTACTTC. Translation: CASSLNLPPYEQYF.

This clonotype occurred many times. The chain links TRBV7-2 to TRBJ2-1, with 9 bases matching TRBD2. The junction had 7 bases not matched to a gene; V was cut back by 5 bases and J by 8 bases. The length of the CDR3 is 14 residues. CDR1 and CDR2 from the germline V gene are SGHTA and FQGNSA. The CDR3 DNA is TGTGCCAGCAGCCCAGCGGGGGGATGGGATGAGCAGTTCTTC. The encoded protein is CASSPAGGWDEQFF. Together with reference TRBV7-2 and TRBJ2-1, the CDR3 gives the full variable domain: GAGVSQSPSNKVTEKGKDVELRCDPISGHTALYWYRQSLGQGLEFLIYFQGNSAPDKSGLPSDRFSAERTGGSVSTLTIQRTQQEDSAVYLCASSPAGGWDEQFFGPGTRLTVL.

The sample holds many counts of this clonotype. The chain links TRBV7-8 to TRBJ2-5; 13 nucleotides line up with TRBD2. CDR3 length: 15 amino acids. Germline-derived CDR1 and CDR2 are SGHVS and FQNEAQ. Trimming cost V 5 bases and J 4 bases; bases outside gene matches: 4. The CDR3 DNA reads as TGTGCCAGCAGCCTCCGGACTAGCGGGAGAGAGACCCAGTACTTC. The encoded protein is CASSLRTSGRETQYF.

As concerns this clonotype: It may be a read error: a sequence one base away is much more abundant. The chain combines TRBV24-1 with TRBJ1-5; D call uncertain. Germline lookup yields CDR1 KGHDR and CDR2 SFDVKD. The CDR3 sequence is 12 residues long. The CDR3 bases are TGTGCCACCGGTGACTCCCTAGGGCCCCAGCATTTT. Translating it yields CATGDSLGPQHF.

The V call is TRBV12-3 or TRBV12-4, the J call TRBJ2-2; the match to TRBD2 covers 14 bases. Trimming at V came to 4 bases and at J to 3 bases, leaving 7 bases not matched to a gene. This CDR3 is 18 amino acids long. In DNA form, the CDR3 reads TGTGCCAGCAGTTCGACTAGCGGGGGGGCTTATGACACCGGGGAGCTGTTTTTT. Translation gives CASSSTSGGAYDTGELFF.

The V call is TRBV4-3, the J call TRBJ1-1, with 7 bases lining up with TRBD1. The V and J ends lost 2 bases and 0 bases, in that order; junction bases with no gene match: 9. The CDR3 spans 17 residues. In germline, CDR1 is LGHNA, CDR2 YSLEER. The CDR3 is CASSQSPRGQVNTEAFF. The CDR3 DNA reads TGCGCCAGCAGCCAAAGTCCTAGAGGACAGGTGAACACTGAAGCTTTCTTT.

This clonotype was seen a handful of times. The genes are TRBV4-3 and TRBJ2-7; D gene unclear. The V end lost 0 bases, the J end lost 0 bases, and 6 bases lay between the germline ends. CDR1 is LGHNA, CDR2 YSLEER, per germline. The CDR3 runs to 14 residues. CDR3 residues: CASSQEIASYEQYF. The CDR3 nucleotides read TGCGCCAGCAGCCAAGAAATAGCCTCCTACGAGCAGTACTTC.

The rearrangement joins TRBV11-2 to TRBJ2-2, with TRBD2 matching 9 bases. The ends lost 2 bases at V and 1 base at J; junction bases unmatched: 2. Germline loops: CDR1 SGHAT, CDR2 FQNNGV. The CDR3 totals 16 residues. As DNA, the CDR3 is TGTGCCAGCAGCTTAATACTAGCGGGGAACACCGGGGAGCTGTTTTTT. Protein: CASSLILAGNTGELFF.

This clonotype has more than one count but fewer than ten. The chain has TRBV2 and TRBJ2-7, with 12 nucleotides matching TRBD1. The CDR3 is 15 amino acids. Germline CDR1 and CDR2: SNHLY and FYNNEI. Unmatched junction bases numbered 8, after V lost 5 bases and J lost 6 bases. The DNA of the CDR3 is TGTGCCAGCAGTCCCCCTGGGACAGGGGGCGGCGAGCAGTACTTC. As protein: CASSPPGTGGGEQYF.

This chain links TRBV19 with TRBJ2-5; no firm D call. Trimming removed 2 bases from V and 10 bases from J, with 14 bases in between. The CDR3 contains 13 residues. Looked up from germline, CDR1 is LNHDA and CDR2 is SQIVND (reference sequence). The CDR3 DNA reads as TGTGCCAGTAGTATACGAACAAGAGATAACCAGTACTTC. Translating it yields CASSIRTRDNQYF.

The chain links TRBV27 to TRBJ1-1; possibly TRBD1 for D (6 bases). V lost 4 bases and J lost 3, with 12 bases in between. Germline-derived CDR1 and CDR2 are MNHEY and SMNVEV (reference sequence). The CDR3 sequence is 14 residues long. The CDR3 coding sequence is TGTGCCAGCAGTTCGTCAGGGGTGGACACTGAAGCTTTCTTT. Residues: CASSSSGVDTEAFF.